The entry that follows covers one T cell receptor (beta chain) sequence. The antigen is undetermined. The CDR3 consists of 15 residues. Germline lookup yields CDR1 SGDLS and CDR2 YYNGEE. With 3 bases clipped from V and 0 bases from J, the junction kept 5 bases outside the gene matches. Time point described: pretreatment peripheral blood. The source of the sample is a study of PD-L1 blockade in urothelial cancer. Study overall: It was at some point between 2013 and 2015 that patients started atezolizumab at 1,200 mg intravenously every 3 weeks. Blood was subjected to analysis at 3 weeks (second dose) and 6 weeks following treatment start. Chemotherapy regimens numbering 0 to 3 had been given to patients. Study-wide findings and caveats: Patients who had durable benefit saw their tumor-associated blood clones expand more at 3 weeks.

The protocol was immunoSEQ multiplex PCR, while the TCRdb copy is restricted to in-frame clones and leaves out a portion. This table has some 45,000 clones, approximately 80% appearing once. The specimen comprised PBMCs, sampled around atezolizumab (anti-PD-L1) treatment. The source of this sequence is a man in his sixties with urothelial cancer. The chain uses TRBV9 and TRBJ1-1; 7 bases line up with TRBD1. CDR3 loop: CASSAHRGMNTEAFF. In nucleotides, the CDR3 is TGTGCCAGCAGCGCCCACAGGGGCATGAACACTGAAGCTTTCTTT.